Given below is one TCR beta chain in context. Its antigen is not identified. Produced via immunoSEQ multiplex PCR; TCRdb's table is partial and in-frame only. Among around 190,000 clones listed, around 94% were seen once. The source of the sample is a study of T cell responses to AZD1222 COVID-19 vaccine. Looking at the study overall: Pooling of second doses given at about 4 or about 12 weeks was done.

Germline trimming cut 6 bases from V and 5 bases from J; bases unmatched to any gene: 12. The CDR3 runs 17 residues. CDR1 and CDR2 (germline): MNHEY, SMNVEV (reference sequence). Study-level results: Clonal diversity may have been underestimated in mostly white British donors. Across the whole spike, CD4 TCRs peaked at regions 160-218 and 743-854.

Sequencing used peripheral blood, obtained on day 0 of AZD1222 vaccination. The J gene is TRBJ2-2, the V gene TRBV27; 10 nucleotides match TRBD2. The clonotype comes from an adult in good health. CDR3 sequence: CASSLTIAGGVTGELFF. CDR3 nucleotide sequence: TGTGCCAGCAGCCTCACAATAGCGGGGGGTGTTACCGGGGAGCTGTTTTTT.